This T cell receptor (beta chain) was sequenced for a study of cytomegalovirus exposure and HLA in healthy donors. Findings of the study overall: Most CMV-associated TCR beta chains were later found to appear HLA-restricted.

Germline V lookup: CDR1 SGHAT, CDR2 FQNNGV. CDR3 size: 14 residues. Turning to this clone: Its antigen is not known.

The PCR employed 60 Vbeta primers together with 13 Jbeta primers. Measured with immunoSEQ multiplex PCR; TCRdb has only the in-frame clones, and not every one. The sample records approximately 200,000 clones, roughly four fifths being singletons. Sequences were obtained from PBMCs. The TCR sequence derives from a girl aged 5-17 years in good health and CMV-seronegative. J is TRBJ2-5 and V is TRBV11-2, with TRBD2 matching 7 bases. The DNA end is a closer match to TRBJ2-7, so the J assignment may be wrong. The CDR3 sequence is CASSLGSGIFEQYF. The CDR3, as DNA: TGTGCCAGCAGCTTAGGAAGCGGGATTTTCGAGCAGTACTTC.